This TCR beta chain was observed in a study of blood T cell repertoires in COVID-19. Turning to the study itself: From T cells, B-cell-depleted T cells, or PBMCs came the material, which was cDNA or gDNA.

The repertoire was sequenced with immunoSEQ multiplex PCR; TCRdb's copy has only in-frame clones and lacks some. The sample has roughly 32,000 clones, about 89% seen once; the top ten hold 9.9%. Trimming at V came to 3 bases and at J to 7 bases, leaving 16 bases not matched to a gene. This CDR3 comprises 18 residues. In germline, CDR1 is SGHVS, CDR2 FQNEAQ. This sequence joins TRBV7-8 and TRBJ2-1; TRBD2 aligns across 9 bases. This clonotype was sampled from a human donor with active COVID-19. The donor label of this sample is uncertain. The specimen was peripheral blood. CDR3 nucleotides: TGTGCCAGCAGCTTCCTGAGGGCGGGAGGGCCAGTGGGGAATGAGCAGTTCTTC. This gives the protein CASSFLRAGGPVGNEQFF.